The clone carrying this TCR beta chain was observed a handful of times. Trimming removed 4 bases at V and 3 bases at J, with 18 bases between. The germline V gene encodes CDR1 LGHNA and CDR2 YSLEER. This CDR3 comprises 16 residues. These data come from a study of blood T cells in healthy people across ages. Primers used in a second PCR of about 7 to 12 cycles were a sample-barcoded 5' primer and a J-beta primer mix. In TCRdb, the 5' RACE reads were re-called with MiXCR into one record per CDR3 protein. The table lists 800,000 or so distinct CDR3 sequences, just under 25% of them singletons. The same data also contributed to another study, on T cells of mothers and their children.

The receptor was isolated from a boy younger than 18 in good health. Sequencing was performed on blood. The V call is TRBV4-3, the J call TRBJ1-1, with D possibly matching TRBD1 (6 bases). CDR3 nucleotides: TGCGCCAGCAGCCCAGGGACCGGCAGGGGTGACACTGAAGCTTTCTTT. Its translation: CASSPGTGRGDTEAFF.